Listed below are T cell receptor beta chains from one sample, sequenced in a study of blood T cell repertoires in COVID-19. The data were produced by immunoSEQ multiplex PCR, yet TCRdb's version contains in-frame clones alone and is incomplete. The data show over 110,000 clones, 87% seen once. Sequencing used PBMCs or T cells enriched from blood (not recorded which). These receptors were taken from a man in his sixties who had recovered from COVID-19. The CDR3 runs from the conserved cysteine through the conserved F or W. The D gene is left open where the match is weak. The size of a clone is reported for some rows only, either as once, few or many, or as a class for expanded clones.

abundance: .
j_gene: TRBJ1-1
v_gene: TRBV2
d_gene: TRBD1
CDR3nt: TGTGCCAGCAGTGTTCAGGGGGCGAACACTGAAGCTTTCTTT
CDR3aa: CASSVQGANTEAFF

abundance: .
j_gene: TRBJ1-1
v_gene: TRBV12-3/TRBV12-4
d_gene: .
CDR3nt: TGTGCCAGCAGTTTTAGCTTGAACACTGAAGCTTTCTTT
CDR3aa: CASSFSLNTEAFF

abundance: .
j_gene: TRBJ2-2
v_gene: TRBV11-2
d_gene: .
CDR3nt: TGTGCCAGCAGCTTAGTGGCCGGGGTAAACACCGGGGAGCTGTTTTTT
CDR3aa: CASSLVAGVNTGELFF

abundance: .
j_gene: TRBJ1-2
v_gene: TRBV9
d_gene: .
CDR3nt: TGTGCCAGCAGCGTAGAGGGGGGGAACTATGGCTACACCTTC
CDR3aa: CASSVEGGNYGYTF

abundance: once
j_gene: TRBJ2-7
v_gene: TRBV27
d_gene: .
CDR3nt: TGTGCCAGCAGAGAAGGCGGGATCTACGAGCAGTACTTC
CDR3aa: CASREGGIYEQYF

abundance: .
j_gene: TRBJ1-5
v_gene: TRBV4-1
d_gene: TRBD1
CDR3nt: TGCGCCAGCAGCCAAGGGATGGGACAGGGCAATCAGCCCCAGCATTTT
CDR3aa: CASSQGMGQGNQPQHF

abundance: .
j_gene: TRBJ1-5
v_gene: TRBV28
d_gene: TRBD1
CDR3nt: TGTGCCAGCAGTTCCCAGGGACAGGGGTACAATCAGCCCCAGCATTTT
CDR3aa: CASSSQGQGYNQPQHF

abundance: .
j_gene: TRBJ1-5
v_gene: TRBV27
d_gene: TRBD1
CDR3nt: TGTGCCAGCAGTCCCATGGGACAGGGGCTGCCCCAGCATTTT
CDR3aa: CASSPMGQGLPQHF

abundance: once
j_gene: TRBJ1-5
v_gene: TRBV2
d_gene: .
CDR3nt: TGTGCCTGTAATTCGGACAGACGATCCAATCAGCCCCAGCATTTT
CDR3aa: CACNSDRRSNQPQHF

abundance: .
j_gene: TRBJ1-2
v_gene: TRBV5-8
d_gene: .
CDR3nt: TGTGCCAGCAGCTTGGCCCACAGGCCCGCCGGCTACACCTTC
CDR3aa: CASSLAHRPAGYTF

abundance: .
j_gene: TRBJ2-7
v_gene: TRBV19
d_gene: .
CDR3nt: TGTGCCAGTAGGGGGACACCATCCTACGAGCAGTACTTC
CDR3aa: CASRGTPSYEQYF